Below are 19 T cell receptor beta chains sequenced from a single sample in a study of OX40 agonist ivuxolimab in advanced cancers. TCRdb's copy holds only in-frame clones and misses some; the assay was immunoSEQ multiplex PCR. This sample carries tens of thousands of clones, 86% of them seen once, and the ten largest clones take 0.8% to 1%. The sample consisted of CD4+ or CD8+ T cells sorted from blood, taken in a trial of the OX40 agonist ivuxolimab. These receptors came from an adult with an advanced solid tumor such as melanoma, head and neck, liver or kidney cancer.

The chain is built from TRBV7-6 and TRBJ1-3; D call uncertain. Trimming removed 1 base from V and 0 bases from J, with 13 bases in between. CDR3 size: 17 residues. Germline V gives CDR1 SGHVS, CDR2 FNYEAQ. The CDR3 loop is CASSLGASGGSGNTIYF. The CDR3 nucleotides are TGTGCCAGCAGCTTAGGGGCGTCGGGTGGCTCTGGAAACACCATATATTTT.

The V gene is TRBV5-1, the J gene TRBJ2-5; 8 nucleotides match TRBD1. Germline lookup yields CDR1 SGHRS and CDR2 YFSETQ. The CDR3 totals 15 residues. The V gene end was trimmed by 0 bases and the J gene end by 5 bases; junction bases not matched to a gene: 6. The CDR3 bases are TGCGCCAGCAGCTTGGTGGCAGGGGGCGCGGAGACCCAGTACTTC. Translating it yields CASSLVAGGAETQYF.

The rearrangement joins TRBV5-5 to TRBJ1-4, with 10 bases identical to TRBD1. CDR3 length equals 18 residues. The germline gives CDR1 SGHKS, CDR2 YYEKEE (reference sequence). V trimming: 1 base; J trimming: 6 bases; junction bases outside the gene matches: 12. The CDR3 loop is CASSLFPPGGTGDEKLFF. The DNA of the CDR3 is TGTGCCAGCAGCTTGTTCCCCCCGGGTGGGACAGGGGATGAAAAACTGTTTTTT.

J is TRBJ1-6 and V is TRBV5-1, with 7 bases matching TRBD1. The CDR3 is made up of 14 amino acids. CDR1 is SGHRS, CDR2 YFSETQ, per germline. Germline trimming cut 4 bases from V and 10 bases from J; bases unmatched to any gene: 8. The CDR3 region has the DNA TGCGCCAGCAGCCAAGGACAGGATTTCTCACCCCTCCACTTT. As protein: CASSQGQDFSPLHF.

The rearrangement joins TRBV18 to TRBJ1-3, with a possible D match to TRBD1 (6 bases). This CDR3 has 15 amino acids. From germline, CDR1 is KGHSH and CDR2 LQKENI. V was pared by 6 bases and J by 3 bases, with 15 bases between. Here the CDR3 DNA reads TGTGCCAGCTCTCCGGGGCAGGGGCTTGGAAACACCATATATTTT. It is translated as CASSPGQGLGNTIYF.

The rearrangement links TRBV7-2 to TRBJ1-6, with D tentatively TRBD1 (6 bases). V was clipped by 5 bases and J by 6 bases, with 17 bases between them. Germline assignment: CDR1 SGHTA and CDR2 FQGNSA. The CDR3 runs to 16 residues. CDR3 bases: TGTGCCAGCAGCGCTGACTCGGGGGCAGGTAATTCACCCCTCCACTTT. It encodes CASSADSGAGNSPLHF.

The chain has TRBV5-1 and TRBJ1-2; no reliable D call. This CDR3 is 15 amino acids long. CDR1 and CDR2 from the germline V gene are SGHRS and YFSETQ. Trimming left V 4 bases short and J 6 bases short, with 19 bases between. The CDR3 DNA is TGCGCCAGCAGCCCTACCCCCCTAGCGGCTGATGGCTACACCTTC. Translation gives CASSPTPLAADGYTF.

This clone was detected once. This sequence joins TRBV7-9 and TRBJ1-2; 8 bases fit TRBD1. The CDR3 sequence is 15 residues long. In germline, CDR1 is SEHNR, CDR2 FQNEAQ (reference sequence). Trimming took 1 base from V and 8 from J; bases not matched to a gene: 9. The CDR3 protein is CASSLGQGIYYGYTF. CDR3 in DNA: TGTGCCAGCAGCTTAGGACAGGGGATCTATTACGGCTACACCTTC.

The chain carries TRBV25-1 and TRBJ1-4; D uncertain. V was shortened by 5 bases and J by 6 bases, with 7 bases between the two germline ends. Germline V lookup: CDR1 MGHDK, CDR2 SYGVNS. CDR3 length: 12 amino acids. In DNA form, the CDR3 reads TGTGCCAGCAGTCCCCAGGATGAAAAACTGTTTTTT. Translation gives CASSPQDEKLFF.

The gene calls are TRBV18 and TRBJ1-1; a weak D match, TRBD1 (6 bases). The CDR3 is made up of 14 amino acids. V lost 6 bases and J 4 bases, leaving 15 bases between the germline ends. Germline V gene data show CDR1 as KGHSH and CDR2 as LQKENI. The CDR3 loop reads CASSIQRGGTEAFF. The DNA for the CDR3 is TGTGCCAGCTCCATCCAAAGGGGGGGCACTGAAGCTTTCTTT. The whole variable domain, remainder taken from reference TRBV18 and TRBJ1-1, is NAGVMQNPRHLVRRRGQEARLRCSPMKGHSHVYWYRQLPEEGLKFMVYLQKENIIDESGMPKERFSAEFPKEGPSILRIQQVVRGDSAAYFCASSIQRGGTEAFFGQGTRLTVV.

The chain couples TRBV5-8 to TRBJ1-1, with D hard to call. Per germline, CDR1 SGHTS and CDR2 YDEGEE. Trimming shortened V by 1 base and J by 0 bases, and 13 bases separated the two germline ends. The CDR3 consists of 16 residues. CDR3 DNA: TGTGCCAGCAGCTTGAGGCTGGGCCCCCTGAACACTGAAGCTTTCTTT. It encodes CASSLRLGPLNTEAFF. Full variable domain (remainder filled in from reference TRBV5-8 and TRBJ1-1): EAGVTQSPTHLIKTRGQQATLRCSPISGHTSVYWYQQALGLGLQFLLWYDEGEERNRGNFPPRFSGRQFPNYSSELNVNALELEDSALYLCASSLRLGPLNTEAFFGQGTRLTVV.

The genes are TRBV4-1 and TRBJ2-3; 12 bases line up with TRBD2. J gave up 2 bases and V 4 bases, and 13 bases lay outside the gene matches. The germline V gene has CDR1 MGHRA and CDR2 YSYEKL. The CDR3 is 19 residues long. This chain's CDR3 is CASSPPPLAGGRNTDTQYF. CDR3 sequence (DNA): TGCGCCAGCAGCCCACCTCCCCTAGCGGGGGGGCGTAACACAGATACGCAGTATTTT.

Only one count was recorded for this clone. The V call is TRBV5-8, the J call TRBJ1-1; TRBD1 agrees at 7 bases. Germline assignment: CDR1 SGHTS and CDR2 YDEGEE. V was clipped by 5 bases and J by 2 bases; unmatched bases: 6. The CDR3 is 14 amino acids. CDR3 coding DNA: TGTGCCAGCAGGCGGACAGGACTAAACACTGAAGCTTTCTTT. Encoded protein: CASRRTGLNTEAFF.

The sample holds a few counts of this clone. The rearrangement links TRBV7-2 to TRBJ2-2; D gene unclear. V was pared by 2 bases and J by 1 base, with 11 bases between. Per germline, CDR1 SGHTA and CDR2 FQGNSA. CDR3 size: 16 residues. The CDR3 loop is CASSLLHGQNTGELFF. CDR3 coding DNA: TGTGCCAGCAGCTTATTGCACGGCCAGAACACCGGGGAGCTGTTTTTT.

The gene calls are TRBV7-9 and TRBJ1-2, with D tentatively TRBD1 (6 bases). The V end was cut by 1 base, the J end by 0 bases, with 9 bases between. Germline CDR1 is SEHNR and CDR2 is FQNEAQ (reference sequence). The length of the CDR3 is 15 residues. The CDR3 DNA sequence: TGTGCCAGCAGCTTAGGGCAGGGGCCTAACTATGGCTACACCTTC. Amino acid sequence: CASSLGQGPNYGYTF.

This chain connects TRBV5-5 to TRBJ1-2; 11 bases match TRBD1. CDR1 is SGHKS and CDR2 is YYEKEE in the germline V gene (reference sequence). CDR3 length: 16 amino acids. Losses at the gene ends were 1 base for V and 8 bases for J; bases not matched to a gene: 10. CDR3 DNA sequence: TGTGCCAGCAGCTTGTGGGGTTGGACAGGGGGCCACGGCTACACCTTC. Translated: CASSLWGWTGGHGYTF.

This clone was observed a single time. This chain uses TRBV6-1 with TRBJ1-1, with D perhaps TRBD1 (6 bases). The ends were cut back, 6 bases at V and 5 bases at J, with 7 bases in the middle. Germline values: CDR1 MNHNS, CDR2 SASEGT. There are 11 residues in the CDR3. The CDR3: CASRQGTEAFF. The CDR3 bases are TGTGCCAGCAGGCAGGGGACTGAAGCTTTCTTT.

This clone was seen only once. The genes are TRBV5-6 and TRBJ1-2; D is unclear. The germline CDR1 and CDR2 sequences are SGHDT and YYEEEE. The CDR3 sequence is 16 residues long. Trimming pared 2 bases from V and 4 bases from J, leaving 18 bases between. The CDR3 loop is CASSLLQREDPYGYTF. DNA of the CDR3: TGTGCCAGCAGCTTATTACAGAGAGAGGATCCCTATGGCTACACCTTC. The entire variable domain, with the rest obtained from reference TRBV5-6 and TRBJ1-2, is as follows: DAGVTQSPTHLIKTRGQQVTLRCSPKSGHDTVSWYQQALGQGPQFIFQYYEEEERQRGNFPDRFSGHQFPNYSSELNVNALLLGDSALYLCASSLLQREDPYGYTFGSGTRLTVV.

The chain recombines TRBV13 with TRBJ2-7, with 8 bases matching TRBD2. Germline CDR1 is PRHDT and CDR2 is FYEKMQ (reference sequence). V lost 4 bases, J lost 2 bases, and 13 bases stayed unmatched. The CDR3 totals 17 residues. CDR3 nucleotides: TGTGCCAGCAGCTCCGGTCGTTCACTAGCGGAGCCCTACGAGCAGTACTTC. Translating gives CASSSGRSLAEPYEQYF.